The following is a TCR beta chain sequence with its context. Its antigen is not identified. Profiled with immunoSEQ multiplex PCR; TCRdb holds only in-frame clones, not every one. The sample holds roughly 220,000 clones, approximately 70% seen once. Around 2.2 micrograms of genomic DNA, which was extracted from cryopreserved PBMCs, served as the material used for the TCR beta libraries. These data originate in a study of cytotoxic CD8 clonotypes in ibrutinib-treated CLL. Overall study: Patients gave response samples after a median roughly 11 months of treatment, range 6 to 36. Study-level findings and limits: T-cell clonality at baseline went above that of age-matched healthy donors and rose and fell with circulating CD8+ T-cell counts. Sustained-remission and progressing patients had unequal sampling times.

V was cut by 3 bases and J by 8 bases, with 10 bases left in between. Germline V CDR1 and CDR2: SGHTA, FQGTGA. The CDR3 is 12 amino acids. This clonotype was obtained from a human donor with chronic lymphocytic leukemia. This chain joins TRBV7-3 and TRBJ1-2; D unresolved. Sequenced here: PBMCs, sampled after 12 months of ibrutinib treatment. The CDR3 nucleotides are TGTGCCAGCAGCTTCGGTCCCGAGGGCTACACCTTC. Translating gives CASSFGPEGYTF.